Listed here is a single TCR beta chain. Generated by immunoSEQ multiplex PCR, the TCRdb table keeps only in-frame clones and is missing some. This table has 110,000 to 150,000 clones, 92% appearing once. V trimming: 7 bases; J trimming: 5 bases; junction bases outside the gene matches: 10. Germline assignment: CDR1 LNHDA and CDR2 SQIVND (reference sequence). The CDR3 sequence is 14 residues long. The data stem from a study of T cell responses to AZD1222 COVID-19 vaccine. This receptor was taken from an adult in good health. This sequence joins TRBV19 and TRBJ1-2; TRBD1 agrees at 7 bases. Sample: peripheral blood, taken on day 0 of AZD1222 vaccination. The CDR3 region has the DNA TGTGCCAGTATCCCTTTAGGGGGCCAGTATGGCTACACCTTC. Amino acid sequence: CASIPLGGQYGYTF.